One sample yielded the 13 T cell receptor beta chains listed below, sequenced in a study of blood T cell repertoires in COVID-19. The method was immunoSEQ multiplex PCR; TCRdb's version includes in-frame clones alone and lacks a portion of them. The sample consists of about 200,000 clones, about 76% of them appearing once. Sequencing input: PBMCs or T cells enriched from blood (not recorded which). All receptors derive from a woman aged 45-65 years with acute COVID-19.

On this clone: This sample includes further DNA sequences coding for the same CDR3. V gene TRBV13 combines with J gene TRBJ2-2; 15 positions agree with TRBD2. V shed 5 bases and J 6 bases; nucleotides not matched to a gene: 10. The CDR3 totals 18 residues. Germline CDR1 PRHDT, CDR2 FYEKMQ (reference sequence). The CDR3 loop is CASSRRTSGGALSGELFF. The CDR3 DNA sequence: TGTGCCAGCAGCCGGCGGACTAGCGGGGGGGCCTTATCCGGGGAGCTGTTTTTT.

This clone has just a few counts. The chain is built from TRBV4-1 and TRBJ1-2; 7 bases map to TRBD1. Per the germline V gene, CDR1 is MGHRA and CDR2 is YSYEKL. The trim removed 5 bases at V and 0 bases at J, leaving 6 bases unmatched. The CDR3 has 15 residues. The CDR3 sequence: CASSEGTDPNYGYTF. As DNA, the CDR3 is TGCGCCAGCAGCGAAGGGACAGATCCTAACTATGGCTACACCTTC.

The DNA for the CDR3 is TGTGCCAGCACGGATCAGGGGCAGCTCGGCTATGGCTACACCTTC. This gives the protein CASTDQGQLGYGYTF. The chain links TRBV2 to TRBJ1-2; TRBD1 might be the D (6 bases). The CDR3 covers 15 residues. Germline V CDR1 and CDR2: SNHLY, FYNNEI. Trimming stripped 7 bases from V and 4 bases from J, with 19 bases between.

J is TRBJ1-1 and V is TRBV3-1 (or the pseudogene TRBV3-2), with D maybe TRBD1 (6 bases). Germline assignment: CDR1 LGHDT and CDR2 YNNKEL (reference sequence). V lost 5 bases to trimming and J lost 2 bases, with 12 bases between them. The CDR3 length is 14 residues. The CDR3 is CASSTQGFNTEAFF. The CDR3 DNA follows: TGTGCCAGCAGCACACAGGGTTTTAACACTGAAGCTTTCTTT.

The chain recombines TRBV29-1 with TRBJ1-3, with D tentatively TRBD1 (5 bases). Trimming shortened V by 8 bases and J by 4 bases, and 12 bases separated the two germline ends. CDR3 length: 12 residues. Germline V gene lookup returns CDR1 SQVTM and CDR2 ANQGSEA. CDR3: CSTRGAGNTIYF. The CDR3 nucleotides are TGCAGCACCCGTGGGGCCGGAAACACCATATATTTT.

The V call is TRBV28, the J call TRBJ2-1, with 14 bases matching TRBD2. CDR1 MDHEN and CDR2 SYDVKM come from the germline V gene. V lost 5 bases, J lost 1 base, and 16 bases stayed unmatched. The CDR3 spans 21 residues. CDR3 protein: CASSHHLGTSGSSFSYNEQFF. CDR3 nucleotide sequence: TGTGCCAGCAGTCACCACCTTGGGACTAGCGGGAGCTCGTTTTCCTACAATGAGCAGTTCTTC.

V is TRBV28 and J is TRBJ1-2; D not certain. Trimming cost V 3 bases and J 0 bases, with 5 bases left between them. Germline loops: CDR1 MDHEN, CDR2 SYDVKM. The CDR3 has 13 amino acids. Here the CDR3 reads CASSFPANYGYTF. CDR3 nucleotide sequence: TGTGCCAGCAGTTTCCCCGCTAACTATGGCTACACCTTC.

The rearrangement joins TRBV2 to TRBJ2-3; TRBD2 might be the D (5 bases). Looked up from germline, CDR1 is SNHLY and CDR2 is FYNNEI. The germline V and J ends were trimmed by 6 bases and 4 bases, with 14 bases remaining between them. The length of the CDR3 is 14 residues. In nucleotides, the CDR3 is TGTGCCAGCAGGTCCGGGGTTAATGCAGATACGCAGTATTTT. It encodes CASRSGVNADTQYF.

This chain connects TRBV19 to TRBJ1-5, with 7 bases fitting TRBD1. V trimming: 9 bases; J trimming: 1 base; junction bases outside the gene matches: 6. This CDR3 comprises 14 residues. The germline CDR1 and CDR2 sequences are LNHDA and SQIVND (reference sequence). This CDR3 is CASWGTASNQPQHF. The CDR3 DNA follows: TGTGCCAGCTGGGGGACAGCAAGCAATCAGCCCCAGCATTTT.

J is TRBJ2-1 and V is TRBV7-2, with D maybe TRBD1 (5 bases). Trimming took off 2 bases at V and 4 bases at J, with 12 bases between the two ends. The germline gives CDR1 SGHTA, CDR2 FQGNSA. The CDR3 is made up of 15 amino acids. CDR3 residues: CASSLIDSPYNEQFF. The DNA for the CDR3 is TGTGCCAGCAGCTTAATCGACAGCCCTTACAATGAGCAGTTCTTC. The full variable domain, in which reference TRBV7-2 and TRBJ2-1 provide the parts outside the CDR3, is GAGVSQSPSNKVTEKGKDVELRCDPISGHTALYWYRQSLGQGLEFLIYFQGNSAPDKSGLPSDRFSAERTGGSVSTLTIQRTQQEDSAVYLCASSLIDSPYNEQFFGPGTRLTVL.

In this sample, this clone turned up a few times. Here the CDR3 DNA reads TGTGCCAGCAGCCCCCCCCTTGGACAGGGGGATTCCTACGAGCAGTACTTC. It encodes CASSPPLGQGDSYEQYF. The V call is TRBV28, the J call TRBJ2-7, with 10 bases fitting TRBD1. The CDR3 spans 17 residues. Trimming removed 6 bases from V and 1 base from J; junction bases left unmatched: 12. Looked up from germline, CDR1 is MDHEN and CDR2 is SYDVKM.

The CDR3 sequence: CASRWSGGYTF. The DNA of the CDR3 is TGTGCCAGCAGGTGGAGCGGTGGCTACACCTTC. V usage is TRBV12-3 or TRBV12-4 and J usage is TRBJ1-2; D is unresolved. The CDR3 runs to 11 residues. Trimming removed 6 bases from V and 7 bases from J, with 9 bases in between.

This clone was recorded once. The V call is TRBV7-6, the J call TRBJ1-1, with TRBD1 identical over 7 bases. The germline gives CDR1 SGHVS, CDR2 FNYEAQ. V trimming: 1 base; J trimming: 1 base; junction bases outside the gene matches: 9. CDR3 size: 17 residues. This CDR3 is CASSLVLFGTANTEAFF. The CDR3 nucleotides are TGTGCCAGCAGCTTAGTTTTGTTTGGGACAGCGAACACTGAAGCTTTCTTT. Variable domain in full (rest from reference TRBV7-6 and TRBJ1-1): GAGVSQSPRYKVTKRGQDVALRCDPISGHVSLYWYRQALGQGPEFLTYFNYEAQQDKSGLPNDRFSAERPEGSISTLTIQRTEQRDSAMYRCASSLVLFGTANTEAFFGQGTRLTVV.